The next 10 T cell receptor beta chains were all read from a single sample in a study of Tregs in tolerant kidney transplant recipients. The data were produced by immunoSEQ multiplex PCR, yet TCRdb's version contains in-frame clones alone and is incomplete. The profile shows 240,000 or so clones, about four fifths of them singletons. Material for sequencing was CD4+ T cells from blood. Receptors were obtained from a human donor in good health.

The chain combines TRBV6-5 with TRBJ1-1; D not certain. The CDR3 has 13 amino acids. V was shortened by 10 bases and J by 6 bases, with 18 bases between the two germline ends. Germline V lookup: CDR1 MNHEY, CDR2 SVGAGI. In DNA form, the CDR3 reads TGTGCCACATCCGCAAGTTGGGGAGCTGAAGCTTTCTTT. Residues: CATSASWGAEAFF.

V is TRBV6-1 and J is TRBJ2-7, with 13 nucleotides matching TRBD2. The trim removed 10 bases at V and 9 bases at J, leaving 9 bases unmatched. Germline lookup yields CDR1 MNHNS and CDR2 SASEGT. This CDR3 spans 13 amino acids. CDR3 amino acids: CAIRLAGGLGQYF. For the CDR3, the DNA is TGTGCCATCCGACTAGCGGGAGGCTTGGGGCAGTACTTC.

The CDR3 coding sequence is TGTGCCAGCAGAGCGAACAGGGTTCCGTACACTGAAGCTTTCTTT. Translated: CASRANRVPYTEAFF. The chain employs TRBV6-5 and TRBJ1-1, with D possibly being TRBD1 (6 bases). The CDR3 extends over 15 amino acids. Germline values: CDR1 MNHEY, CDR2 SVGAGI. Trimming cost V 6 bases and J 3 bases, with 17 bases left between them.

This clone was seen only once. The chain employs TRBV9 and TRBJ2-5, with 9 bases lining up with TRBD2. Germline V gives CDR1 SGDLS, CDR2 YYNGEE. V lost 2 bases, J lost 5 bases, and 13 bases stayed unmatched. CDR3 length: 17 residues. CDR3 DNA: TGTGCCAGCAGCGTGGGGCTAGCGGGGATCCGGAGGGAGACCCAGTACTTC. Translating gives CASSVGLAGIRRETQYF.

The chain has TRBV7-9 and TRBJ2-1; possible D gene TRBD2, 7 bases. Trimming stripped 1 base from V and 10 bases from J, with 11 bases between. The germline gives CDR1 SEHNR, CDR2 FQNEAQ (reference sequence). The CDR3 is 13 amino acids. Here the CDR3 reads CASSLGRGPEQFF. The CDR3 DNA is TGTGCCAGCAGCTTAGGGCGGGGGCCCGAGCAGTTCTTC.

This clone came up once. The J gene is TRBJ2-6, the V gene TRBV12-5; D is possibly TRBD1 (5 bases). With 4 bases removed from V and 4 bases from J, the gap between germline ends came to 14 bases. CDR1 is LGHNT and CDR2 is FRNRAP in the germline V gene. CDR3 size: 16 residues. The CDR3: CASGSVDRSGANVLTF. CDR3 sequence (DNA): TGTGCTAGTGGTTCTGTTGACAGATCGGGGGCCAACGTCCTGACTTTC.

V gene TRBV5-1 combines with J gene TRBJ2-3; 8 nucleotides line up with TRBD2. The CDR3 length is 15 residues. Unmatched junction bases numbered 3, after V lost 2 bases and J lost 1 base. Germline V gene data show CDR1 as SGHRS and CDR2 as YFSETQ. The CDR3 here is CASSFGSGGTDTQYF. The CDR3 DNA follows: TGCGCCAGCAGCTTCGGTAGCGGGGGCACAGATACGCAGTATTTT.

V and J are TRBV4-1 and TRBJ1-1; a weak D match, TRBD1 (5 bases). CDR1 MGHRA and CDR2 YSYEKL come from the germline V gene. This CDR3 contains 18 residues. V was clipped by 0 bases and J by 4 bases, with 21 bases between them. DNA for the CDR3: TGCGCCAGCAGCCAAGAATTCACCGGGACCCCGAGGGGCACTGAAGCTTTCTTT. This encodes CASSQEFTGTPRGTEAFF.

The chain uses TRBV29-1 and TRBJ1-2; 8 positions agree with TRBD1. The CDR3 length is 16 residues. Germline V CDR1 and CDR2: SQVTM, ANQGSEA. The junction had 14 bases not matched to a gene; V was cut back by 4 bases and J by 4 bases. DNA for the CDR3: TGCAGCGTTGTCCCGGGACAGGTGATTGGACTCTATGGCTACACCTTC. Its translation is CSVVPGQVIGLYGYTF. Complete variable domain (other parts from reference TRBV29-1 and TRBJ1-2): SAVISQKPSRDICQRGTSLTIQCQVDSQVTMMFWYRQQPGQSLTLIATANQGSEATYESGFVIDKFPISRPNLTFSTLTVSNMSPEDSSIYLCSVVPGQVIGLYGYTFGSGTRLTVV.

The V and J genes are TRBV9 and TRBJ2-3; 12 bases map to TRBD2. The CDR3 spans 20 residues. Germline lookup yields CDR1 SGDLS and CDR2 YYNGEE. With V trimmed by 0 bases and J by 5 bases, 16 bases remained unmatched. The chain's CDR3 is CASSVDLIGLAGGQRDTQYF. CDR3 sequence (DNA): TGTGCCAGCAGCGTAGATCTAATTGGGCTAGCGGGGGGGCAAAGAGATACGCAGTATTTT.